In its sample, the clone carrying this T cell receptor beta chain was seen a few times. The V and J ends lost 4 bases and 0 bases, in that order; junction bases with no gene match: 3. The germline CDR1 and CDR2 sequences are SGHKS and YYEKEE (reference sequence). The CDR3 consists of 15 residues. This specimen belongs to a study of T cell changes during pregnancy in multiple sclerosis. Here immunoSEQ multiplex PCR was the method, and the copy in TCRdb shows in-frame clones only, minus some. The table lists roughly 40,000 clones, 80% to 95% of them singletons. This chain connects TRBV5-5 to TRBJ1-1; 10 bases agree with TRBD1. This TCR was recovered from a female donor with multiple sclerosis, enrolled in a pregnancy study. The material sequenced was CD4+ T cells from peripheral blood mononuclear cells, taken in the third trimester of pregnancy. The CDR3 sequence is CASSRTGGVNTEAFF. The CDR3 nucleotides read TGTGCCAGCAGCCGGACAGGGGGAGTGAACACTGAAGCTTTCTTT. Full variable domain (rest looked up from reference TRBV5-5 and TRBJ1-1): DAGVTQSPTHLIKTRGQQVTLRCSPISGHKSVSWYQQVLGQGPQFIFQYYEKEERGRGNFPDRFSARQFPNYSSELNVNALLLGDSALYLCASSRTGGVNTEAFFGQGTRLTVV.